This TCR beta chain was identified in a study of radiation and T cells in renal cell carcinoma. This clone appeared a few times. Antigen: not known. Profiling relied on immunoSEQ multiplex PCR, and the TCRdb table lists in-frame clones only, not all of them. The repertoire includes more than 95,000 clones, roughly 85% of them detected once, and approximately 3% sits in the top ten. This CDR3 has 13 amino acids. CDR1 is SGHTA and CDR2 is FQGNSA in the germline V gene. Trimming stripped 4 bases from V and 0 bases from J, with 6 bases between. Notes on the study in general: Baseline intratumoral clonotype presence is unknown without pretreatment biopsies.

The time point is: baseline pretreatment blood. Treatment reported: 15 Gy SBRT to primary tumor, nephrectomy 4 weeks later. After SBRT, blood was collected at 2 and 4 weeks, plus baseline. The tumor was a clear cell renal cell carcinoma. This TCR was sampled from a woman aged 55 to 70 with renal cell carcinoma. This chain joins TRBV7-2 and TRBJ1-1; no clear D. Sequenced material: blood, taken from a patient whose treatment included radiotherapy and nephrectomy. In nucleotides, the CDR3 is TGTGCCAGCAGCTCGAGCTTGAACACTGAAGCTTTCTTT. Its translation is CASSSSLNTEAFF.